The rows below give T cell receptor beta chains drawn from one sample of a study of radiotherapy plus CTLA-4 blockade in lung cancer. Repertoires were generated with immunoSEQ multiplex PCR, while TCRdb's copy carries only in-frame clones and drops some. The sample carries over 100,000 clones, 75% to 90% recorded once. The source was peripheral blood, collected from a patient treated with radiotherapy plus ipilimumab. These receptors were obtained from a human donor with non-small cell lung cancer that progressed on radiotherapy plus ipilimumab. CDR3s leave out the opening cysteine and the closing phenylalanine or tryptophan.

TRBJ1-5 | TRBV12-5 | ASGGDVSNQPQH
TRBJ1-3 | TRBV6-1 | ASRAGASGNTIY
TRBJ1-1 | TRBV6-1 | ASSATGGTEAF
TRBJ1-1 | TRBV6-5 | ASRDRGNTEAF
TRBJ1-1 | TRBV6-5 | ASRGWGNTEAF
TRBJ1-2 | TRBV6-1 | ASSEVTGRNYGYT
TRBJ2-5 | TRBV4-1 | ASSQDLPGPGDPETQY
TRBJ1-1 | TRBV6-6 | ASSPSTGRTEAF
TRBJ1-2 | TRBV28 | ASSITGGSYGYT
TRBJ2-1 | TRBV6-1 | ASSEEGFSYNEQF
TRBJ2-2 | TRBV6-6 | ASSYGGTANTGELF
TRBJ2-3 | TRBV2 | ASTQSGGSTDTQY
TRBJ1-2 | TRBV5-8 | ASSLLTVGLDYGYT
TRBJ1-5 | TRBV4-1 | ASSQDLASSNQPQH
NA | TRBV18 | ASSPGVSYEQY
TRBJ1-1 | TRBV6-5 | ASSTGQGGLVEAF
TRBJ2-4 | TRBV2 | ASSVGGGKNIQY
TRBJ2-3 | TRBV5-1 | ASSLAIGLPRDTQY
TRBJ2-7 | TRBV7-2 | ASSLGIRPYEQY
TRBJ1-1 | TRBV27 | ASSLLAGGTEAF
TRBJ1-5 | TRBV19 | ASSIKRGALNQPQH
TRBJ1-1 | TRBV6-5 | ASSYSPGITEAF
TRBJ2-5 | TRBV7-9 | ASSFAGVTETQY
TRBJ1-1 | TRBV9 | ASSARDRVTEAF
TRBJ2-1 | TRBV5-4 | ASSLWGLEQF
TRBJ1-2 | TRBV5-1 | ASSLADPRDYGYT
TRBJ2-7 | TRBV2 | ASRTGGNVYEQY
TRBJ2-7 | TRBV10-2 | ASSELVEQY
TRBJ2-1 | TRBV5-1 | ASSPEGSGYNEQF
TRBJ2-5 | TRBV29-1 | SVKLTSPETQY